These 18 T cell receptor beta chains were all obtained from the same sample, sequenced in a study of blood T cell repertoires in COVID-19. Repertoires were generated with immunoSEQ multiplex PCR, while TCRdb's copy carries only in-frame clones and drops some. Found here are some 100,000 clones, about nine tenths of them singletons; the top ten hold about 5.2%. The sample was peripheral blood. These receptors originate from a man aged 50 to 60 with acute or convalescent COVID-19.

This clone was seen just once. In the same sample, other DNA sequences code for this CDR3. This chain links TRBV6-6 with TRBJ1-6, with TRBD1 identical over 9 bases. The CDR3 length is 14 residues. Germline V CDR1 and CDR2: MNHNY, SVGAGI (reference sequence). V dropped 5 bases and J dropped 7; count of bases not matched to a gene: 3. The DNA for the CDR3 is TGTGCCAGCAGTCTCGACAGGGGGAATTCACCCCTCCACTTT. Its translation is CASSLDRGNSPLHF.

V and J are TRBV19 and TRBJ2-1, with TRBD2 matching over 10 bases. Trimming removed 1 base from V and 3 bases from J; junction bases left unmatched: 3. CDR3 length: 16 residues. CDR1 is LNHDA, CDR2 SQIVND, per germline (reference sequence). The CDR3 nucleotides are TGTGCCAGTAGTATAGCAGCGGGAGGGCACTACAATGAGCAGTTCTTC. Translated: CASSIAAGGHYNEQFF.

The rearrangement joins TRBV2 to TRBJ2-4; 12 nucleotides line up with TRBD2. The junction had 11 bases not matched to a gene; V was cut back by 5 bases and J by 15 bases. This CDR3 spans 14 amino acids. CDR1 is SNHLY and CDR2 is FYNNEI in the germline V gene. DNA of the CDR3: TGTGCCAGCAGTCTGGCTAGCGGGAGGGCCTTTTTGTACTTC. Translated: CASSLASGRAFLYF.

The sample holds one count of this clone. The CDR3 bases are TGTGCCAGCAGCCCCGGACTGAGAAATACGCAGTATTTT. Encoded protein: CASSPGLRNTQYF. The chain uses TRBV5-4 and TRBJ2-3, with D perhaps matching TRBD2 (5 bases). The CDR3 sequence is 13 residues long. CDR1 and CDR2 (germline): SGHNT, YYREEE (reference sequence). The V and J ends lost 4 bases and 7 bases respectively, with 13 bases between them.

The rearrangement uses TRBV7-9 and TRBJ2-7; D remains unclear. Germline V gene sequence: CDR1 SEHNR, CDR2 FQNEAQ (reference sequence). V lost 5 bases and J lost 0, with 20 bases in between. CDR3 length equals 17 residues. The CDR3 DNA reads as TGTGCCAGCAGCCCGAGTTTGTCGGTCTCCTACTCCTACGAGCAGTACTTC. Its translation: CASSPSLSVSYSYEQYF.

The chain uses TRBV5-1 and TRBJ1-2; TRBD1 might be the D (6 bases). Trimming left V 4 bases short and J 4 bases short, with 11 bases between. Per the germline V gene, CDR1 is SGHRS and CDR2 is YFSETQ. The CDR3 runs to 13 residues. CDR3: CASSPDRPYGYTF. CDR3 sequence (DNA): TGCGCCAGCAGCCCTGACAGGCCCTATGGCTACACCTTC.

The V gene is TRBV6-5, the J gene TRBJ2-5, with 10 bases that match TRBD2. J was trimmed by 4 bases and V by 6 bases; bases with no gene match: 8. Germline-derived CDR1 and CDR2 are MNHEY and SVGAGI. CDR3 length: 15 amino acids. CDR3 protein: CASSPGLAGVETQYF. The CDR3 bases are TGTGCCAGCAGCCCGGGGCTAGCGGGAGTAGAGACCCAGTACTTC.

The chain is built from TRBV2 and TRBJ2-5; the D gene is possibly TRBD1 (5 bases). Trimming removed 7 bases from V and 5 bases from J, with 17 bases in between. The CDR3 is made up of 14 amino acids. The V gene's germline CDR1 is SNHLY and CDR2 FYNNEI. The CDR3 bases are TGTGCCAGCAAGAGTGACAGAGTCGTGGAGACCCAGTACTTC. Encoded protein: CASKSDRVVETQYF.

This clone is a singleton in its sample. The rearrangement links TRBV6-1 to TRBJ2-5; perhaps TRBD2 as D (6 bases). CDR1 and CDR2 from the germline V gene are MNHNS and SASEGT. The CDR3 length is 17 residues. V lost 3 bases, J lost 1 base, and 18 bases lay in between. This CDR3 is CASSDLGRKRSQETQYF. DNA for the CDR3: TGTGCCAGCAGTGACCTCGGGAGAAAGAGGTCCCAAGAGACCCAGTACTTC.

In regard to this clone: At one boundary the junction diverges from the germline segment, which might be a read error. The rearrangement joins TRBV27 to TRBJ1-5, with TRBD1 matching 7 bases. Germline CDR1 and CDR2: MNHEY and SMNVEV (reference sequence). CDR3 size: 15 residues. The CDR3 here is CASRLLGQFNQPQHF. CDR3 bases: TGTGCCAGCCGTTTATTGGGACAGTTCAATCAGCCCCAGCATTTT.

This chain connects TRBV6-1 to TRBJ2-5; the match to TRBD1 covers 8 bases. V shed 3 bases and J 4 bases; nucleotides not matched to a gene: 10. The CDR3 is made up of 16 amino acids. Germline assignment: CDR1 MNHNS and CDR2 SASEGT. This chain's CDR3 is CASSDPDRGVPETQYF. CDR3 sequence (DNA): TGTGCCAGCAGTGACCCTGACAGGGGAGTTCCAGAGACCCAGTACTTC.

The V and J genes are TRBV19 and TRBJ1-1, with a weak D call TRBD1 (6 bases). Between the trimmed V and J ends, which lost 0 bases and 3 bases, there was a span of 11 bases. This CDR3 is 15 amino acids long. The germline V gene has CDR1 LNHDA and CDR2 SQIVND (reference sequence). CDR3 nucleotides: TGTGCCAGTAGTATAGATTTTACAGGGTACACTGAAGCTTTCTTT. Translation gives CASSIDFTGYTEAFF.

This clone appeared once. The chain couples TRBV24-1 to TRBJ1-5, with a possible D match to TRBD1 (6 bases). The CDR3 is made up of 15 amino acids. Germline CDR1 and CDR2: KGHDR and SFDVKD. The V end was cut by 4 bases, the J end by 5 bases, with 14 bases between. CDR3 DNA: TGTGCCACCAGTGACGCCGAACAGGGAGATCAGCCCCAGCATTTT. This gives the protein CATSDAEQGDQPQHF.

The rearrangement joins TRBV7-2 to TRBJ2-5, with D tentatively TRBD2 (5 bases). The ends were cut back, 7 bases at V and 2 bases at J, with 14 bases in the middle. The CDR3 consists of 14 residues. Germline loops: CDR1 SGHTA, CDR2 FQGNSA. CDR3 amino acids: CASNGRTRQETQYF. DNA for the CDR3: TGTGCCAGCAACGGTCGGACTCGTCAAGAGACCCAGTACTTC.

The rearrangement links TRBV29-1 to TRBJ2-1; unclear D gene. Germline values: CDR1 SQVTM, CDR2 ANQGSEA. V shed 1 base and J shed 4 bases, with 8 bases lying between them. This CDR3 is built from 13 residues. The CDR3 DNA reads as TGCAGCGTTGAAGCGTGGCAGTACAATGAGCAGTTCTTC. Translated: CSVEAWQYNEQFF.

CDR3 nucleotide sequence: TGCGCCAGCAGCCAGCTGGCAGGGTCCTATGGCTACACCTTC. Translating gives CASSQLAGSYGYTF. The chain is built from TRBV5-1 and TRBJ1-2; the D gene is possibly TRBD1 (5 bases). This CDR3 has 14 residues. The germline CDR1 and CDR2 sequences are SGHRS and YFSETQ. The V end was cut by 4 bases, the J end by 4 bases, with 14 bases between. Full variable domain (rest looked up from reference TRBV5-1 and TRBJ1-2): KAGVTQTPRYLIKTRGQQVTLSCSPISGHRSVSWYQQTPGQGLQFLFEYFSETQRNKGNFPGRFSGRQFSNSRSEMNVSTLELGDSALYLCASSQLAGSYGYTFGSGTRLTVV.

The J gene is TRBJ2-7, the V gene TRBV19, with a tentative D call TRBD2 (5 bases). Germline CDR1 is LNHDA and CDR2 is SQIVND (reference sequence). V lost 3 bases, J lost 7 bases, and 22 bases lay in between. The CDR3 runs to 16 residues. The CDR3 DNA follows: TGTGCCAGTAGTATTCTAACCCCGCAGGCGCCGGGGGAGCAGTACTTC. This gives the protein CASSILTPQAPGEQYF. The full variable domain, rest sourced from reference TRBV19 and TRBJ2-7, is DGGITQSPKYLFRKEGQNVTLSCEQNLNHDAMYWYRQDPGQGLRLIYYSQIVNDFQKGDIAEGYSVSREKKESFPLTVTSAQKNPTAFYLCASSILTPQAPGEQYFGPGTRLTVT.

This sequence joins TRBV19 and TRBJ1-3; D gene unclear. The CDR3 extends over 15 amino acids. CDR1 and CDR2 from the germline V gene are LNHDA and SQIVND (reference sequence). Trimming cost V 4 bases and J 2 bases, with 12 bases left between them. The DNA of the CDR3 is TGTGCCAGTAGTAGAACTGTACGCACTGGAAACACCATATATTTT. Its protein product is CASSRTVRTGNTIYF.